One sample yielded the 2 T cell receptor beta chains listed below, sequenced in a study of T-cell reconstitution after alpha-beta-depleted transplantation in children. For TCRbeta, the library was prepared with unique molecular identifiers. TCRdb redid the calling of the PCR reads with MiXCR, one entry per CDR3 protein. This table has approximately 800,000 distinct CDR3 sequences, 15% to 20% appearing once. Sequences were derived from PBMCs, mostly from graft donor cells, sampled 360 days after TCRalphabeta/CD19-depleted stem cell transplant. Source of these receptors: a male patient aged 10 to 17 who had a stem cell transplant for acute lymphoblastic leukemia, so the T cells may come from the graft donor.

This clonotype was detected ten times or more. The chain recombines TRBV12-3 or TRBV12-4 with TRBJ1-1; 7 bases fit TRBD1. V lost 1 base and J lost 0; bases outside the gene matches: 5. The CDR3 runs to 16 residues. The DNA for the CDR3 is TGTGCCAGCAGTTTAGAGGGACAGATTATGAACACTGAAGCTTTCTTT. Protein: CASSLEGQIMNTEAFF.

The genes are TRBV18 and TRBJ2-1, with D possibly TRBD2 on 6 matching bases. Germline V gene data show CDR1 as KGHSH and CDR2 as LQKENI. V lost 2 bases and J 4 bases, leaving 9 bases between the germline ends. CDR3 length: 14 residues. In nucleotides, the CDR3 is TGTGCCAGCTCACCAACGGGAGATTACAATGAGCAGTTCTTC. It encodes CASSPTGDYNEQFF.